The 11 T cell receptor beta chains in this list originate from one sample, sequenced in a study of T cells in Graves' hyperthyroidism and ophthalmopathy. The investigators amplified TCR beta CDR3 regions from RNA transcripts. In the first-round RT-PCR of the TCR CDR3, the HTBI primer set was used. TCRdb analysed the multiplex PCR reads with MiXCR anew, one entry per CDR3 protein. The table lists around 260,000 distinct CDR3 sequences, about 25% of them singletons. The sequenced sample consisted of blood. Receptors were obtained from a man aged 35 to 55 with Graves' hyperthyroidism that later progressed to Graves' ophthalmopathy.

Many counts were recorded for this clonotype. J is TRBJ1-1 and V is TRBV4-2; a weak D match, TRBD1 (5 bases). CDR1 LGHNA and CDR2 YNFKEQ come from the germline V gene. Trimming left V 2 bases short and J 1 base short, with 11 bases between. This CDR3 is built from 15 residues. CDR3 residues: CASSQIGEGNTEAFF. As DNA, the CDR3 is TGTGCCAGCAGCCAAATAGGGGAGGGGAACACTGAAGCTTTCTTT.

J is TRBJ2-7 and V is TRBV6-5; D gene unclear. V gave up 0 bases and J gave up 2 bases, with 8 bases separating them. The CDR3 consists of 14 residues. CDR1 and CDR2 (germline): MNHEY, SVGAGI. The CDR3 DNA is TGTGCCAGCAGTTACTCGCCCCGGGCCTACGAGCAGTACTTC. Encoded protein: CASSYSPRAYEQYF.

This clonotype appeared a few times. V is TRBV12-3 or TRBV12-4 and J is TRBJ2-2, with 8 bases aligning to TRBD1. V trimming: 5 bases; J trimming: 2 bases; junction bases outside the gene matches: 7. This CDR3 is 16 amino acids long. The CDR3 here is CASSRPGQVNTGELFF. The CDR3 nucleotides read TGTGCCAGCAGTCGACCGGGACAGGTTAACACCGGGGAGCTGTTTTTT.

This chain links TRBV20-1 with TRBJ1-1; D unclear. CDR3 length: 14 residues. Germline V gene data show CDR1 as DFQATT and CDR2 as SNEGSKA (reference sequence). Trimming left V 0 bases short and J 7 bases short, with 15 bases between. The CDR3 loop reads CSARDGPRPFEAFF. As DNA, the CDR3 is TGCAGTGCTAGAGATGGTCCGCGCCCTTTTGAAGCTTTCTTT.

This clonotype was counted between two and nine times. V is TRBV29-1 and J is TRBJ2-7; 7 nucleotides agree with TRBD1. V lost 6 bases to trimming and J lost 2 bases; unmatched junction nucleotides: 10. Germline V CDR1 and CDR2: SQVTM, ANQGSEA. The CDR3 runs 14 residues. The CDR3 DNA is TGCAGCGTCCTATTACAGGGGACCACCTACGAGCAGTACTTC. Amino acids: CSVLLQGTTYEQYF.

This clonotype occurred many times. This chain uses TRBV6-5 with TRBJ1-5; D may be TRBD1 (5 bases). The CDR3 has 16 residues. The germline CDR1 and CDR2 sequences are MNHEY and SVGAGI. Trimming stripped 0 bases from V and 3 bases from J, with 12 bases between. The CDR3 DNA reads TGTGCCAGCAGTTACTCGTCGGGACGACCCAATCAGCCCCAGCATTTT. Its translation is CASSYSSGRPNQPQHF.

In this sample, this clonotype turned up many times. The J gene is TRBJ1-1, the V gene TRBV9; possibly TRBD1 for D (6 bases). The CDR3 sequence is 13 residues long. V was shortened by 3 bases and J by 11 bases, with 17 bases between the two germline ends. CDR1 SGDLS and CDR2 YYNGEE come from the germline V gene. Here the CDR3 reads CASSAEPGAQAFF. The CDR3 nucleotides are TGTGCCAGCAGCGCAGAGCCAGGGGCGCAGGCTTTCTTT.

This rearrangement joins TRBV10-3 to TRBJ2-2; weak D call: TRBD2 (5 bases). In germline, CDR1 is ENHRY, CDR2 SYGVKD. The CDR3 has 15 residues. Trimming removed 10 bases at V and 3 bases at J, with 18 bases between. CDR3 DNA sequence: TGTGCCACCGGCCAGAGAGAGAGGGACACCGGGGAGCTGTTTTTT. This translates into CATGQRERDTGELFF.

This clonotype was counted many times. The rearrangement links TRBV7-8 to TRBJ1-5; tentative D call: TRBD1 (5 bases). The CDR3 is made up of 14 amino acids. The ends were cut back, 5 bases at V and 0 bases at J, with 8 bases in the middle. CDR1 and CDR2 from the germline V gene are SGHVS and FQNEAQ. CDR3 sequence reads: CASSQGNSNQPQHF. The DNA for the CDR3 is TGTGCCAGCAGCCAGGGAAATAGCAATCAGCCCCAGCATTTT.

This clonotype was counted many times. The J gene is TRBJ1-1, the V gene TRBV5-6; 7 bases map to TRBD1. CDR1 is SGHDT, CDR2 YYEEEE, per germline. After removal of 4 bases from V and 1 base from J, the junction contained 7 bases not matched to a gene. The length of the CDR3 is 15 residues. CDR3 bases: TGTGCCAGCAGCCCCAGGGACAGATGGAACACTGAAGCTTTCTTT. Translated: CASSPRDRWNTEAFF.

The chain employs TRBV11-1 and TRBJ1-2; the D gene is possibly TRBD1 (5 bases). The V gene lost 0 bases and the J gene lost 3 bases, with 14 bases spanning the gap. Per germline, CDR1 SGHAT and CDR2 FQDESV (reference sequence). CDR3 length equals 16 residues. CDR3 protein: CASSLADRIDDYGYTF. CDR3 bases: TGTGCCAGCAGCTTAGCCGACAGAATTGATGACTATGGCTACACCTTC.